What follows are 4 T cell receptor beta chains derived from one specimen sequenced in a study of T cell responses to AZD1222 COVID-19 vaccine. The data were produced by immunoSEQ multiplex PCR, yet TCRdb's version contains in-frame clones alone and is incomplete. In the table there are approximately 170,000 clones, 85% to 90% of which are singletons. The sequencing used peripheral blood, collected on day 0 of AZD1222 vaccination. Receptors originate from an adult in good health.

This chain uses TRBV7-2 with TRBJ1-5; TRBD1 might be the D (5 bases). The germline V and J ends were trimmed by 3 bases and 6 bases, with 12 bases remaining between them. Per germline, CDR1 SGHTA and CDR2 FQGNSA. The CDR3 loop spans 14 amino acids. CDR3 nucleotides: TGTGCCAGCAGCTTGGATCCGGGGGGTCAGCCCCAGCATTTT. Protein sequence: CASSLDPGGQPQHF. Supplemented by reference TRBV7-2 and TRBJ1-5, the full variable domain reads GAGVSQSPSNKVTEKGKDVELRCDPISGHTALYWYRQSLGQGLEFLIYFQGNSAPDKSGLPSDRFSAERTGGSVSTLTIQRTQQEDSAVYLCASSLDPGGQPQHFGDGTRLSIL.

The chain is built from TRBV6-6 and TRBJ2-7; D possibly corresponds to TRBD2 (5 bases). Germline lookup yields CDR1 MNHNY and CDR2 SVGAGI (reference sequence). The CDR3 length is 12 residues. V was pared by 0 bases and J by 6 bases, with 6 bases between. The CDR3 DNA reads TGTGCCAGCAGTTACTCAGCGGCCGAGCAGTACTTC. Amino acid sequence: CASSYSAAEQYF.

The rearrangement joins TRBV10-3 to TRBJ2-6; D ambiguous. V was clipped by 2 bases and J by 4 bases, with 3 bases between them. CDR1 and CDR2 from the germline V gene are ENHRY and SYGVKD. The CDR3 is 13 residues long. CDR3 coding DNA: TGTGCCATCAGTGAGATAGGGGCCAACGTCCTGACTTTC. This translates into CAISEIGANVLTF.

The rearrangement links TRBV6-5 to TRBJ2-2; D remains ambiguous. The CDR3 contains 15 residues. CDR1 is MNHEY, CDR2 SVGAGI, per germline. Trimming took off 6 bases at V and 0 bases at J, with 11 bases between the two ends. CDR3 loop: CASSRRRPNTGELFF. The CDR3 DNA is TGTGCCAGCAGCCGCCGGCGTCCGAACACCGGGGAGCTGTTTTTT.